This TCR beta chain was sequenced for a study of cytomegalovirus exposure and HLA in healthy donors. The PCR ran on 60 Vbeta and 13 Jbeta primers. Here immunoSEQ multiplex PCR was the method, and the copy in TCRdb shows in-frame clones only, minus some. This sample has about 210,000 clones, with 82% found just once. Of note for this clone: The antigen is unknown.

The CDR3 has 13 amino acids. Germline loops: CDR1 SGHTA, CDR2 FQGTGA. The ends were cut back, 5 bases at V and 0 bases at J, with 7 bases in the middle. Regarding the study as a whole: Serostatus for CMV was the only available immune exposure information.

This TCR came from a middle-aged man in good health and CMV-seropositive. The sample was PBMCs. The V call is TRBV7-3, the J call TRBJ1-1, with D possibly matching TRBD1 (5 bases). The CDR3 here is CASSTTVNTEAFF. CDR3 coding DNA: TGTGCCAGCAGCACGACAGTGAACACTGAAGCTTTCTTT.